This is a list of T cell receptor beta chains from one sample in a study of siplizumab effects on memory and regulatory T cells. Assay: immunoSEQ multiplex PCR; the TCRdb copy retains only in-frame clones and omits some. The table has fewer than 70,000 clones, over 75% seen once. Sequencing was done on a sample of Tregs sorted from blood. All receptors derive from a human donor in good health. Each CDR3 is given with its conserved first and last residue. The D gene is left open where the match is weak. Some rows mark clone size as missing; the rest say once, few, many or name a class of expanded clone.

TRBD1,.,14,TRBJ2-1,TRBV12-5,TGTGCTAGTGGTGAGGGACAGGGGTTCAATGAGCAGTTCTTC,CASGEGQGFNEQFF
TRBD1,.,14,TRBJ2-3,TRBV5-6,TGTGCCAGCAGCTTAAGGGGGCACACAGATACGCAGTATTTT,CASSLRGHTDTQYF
.,.,13,TRBJ1-1,TRBV4-2,TGTGCCAGCAGCCAAGAGACAGACGGCGGAGCTTTCTTT,CASSQETDGGAFF
TRBD2,.,16,TRBJ2-3,TRBV9,TGTGCCAGCAGCGTAGGTCTAGCGGGTACTGCAGATACGCAGTATTTT,CASSVGLAGTADTQYF
.,once,13,TRBJ2-6,TRBV7-9,TGTGCCAGCACTACCTCTGGGGCCAACGTCCTGACTTTC,CASTTSGANVLTF
.,.,16,TRBJ2-2,TRBV4-1,TGCGCCAGCAGCCAAGACTCAGGCAGAAACACCGGGGAGCTGTTTTTT,CASSQDSGRNTGELFF
.,.,16,TRBJ2-1,TRBV9,TGTGCCAGCAGCTTTAGACTCCAACGCTCCTACAATGAGCAGTTCTTC,CASSFRLQRSYNEQFF
TRBD2,.,16,TRBJ2-1,TRBV15,TGTGCCACCAGCACGGGACTAGCCGCCAGGGTGGATGAGCAGTTCTTC,CATSTGLAARVDEQFF
.,.,11,TRBJ2-5,TRBV10-3,TGTGCCATCGCGGCGCAAGAGACCCAGTACTTC,CAIAAQETQYF
.,few,13,TRBJ1-1,TRBV7-2,TGTGCCAGCAGCACGGGACGGAACACTGAAGCTTTCTTT,CASSTGRNTEAFF
.,.,15,TRBJ1-5,TRBV6-1,TGTGCCAGCAGCTCAAGCCCCCTCGAGGATCAGCCCCAGCATTTT,CASSSSPLEDQPQHF
.,few,12,TRBJ1-2,TRBV7-9,TGTGCCAGCAACAACAGAGAGGATGGCTACACCTTC,CASNNREDGYTF
.,.,15,TRBJ2-7,TRBV29-1,TGCAGCGGGGGGGGCACTGGGACGGAAGCCTACGAGCAGTACTTC,CSGGGTGTEAYEQYF
.,.,14,TRBJ2-1,TRBV30,TGTGCCTGGAAAGCCGGGACCGCCTACAATGAGCAGTTCTTC,CAWKAGTAYNEQFF
.,.,16,TRBJ2-1,TRBV5-1,TGCGCCAGCAGCTTGGTTGCGGTTAGCTCCTACAATGAGCAGTTCTTC,CASSLVAVSSYNEQFF
.,.,14,TRBJ2-7,TRBV6-4,TGTGCCAGCACCCGATTGTCCCCCGCCGGCGAGCAGTACTTC,CASTRLSPAGEQYF
.,.,15,TRBJ1-4,TRBV2,TGTGCCAGCAGCCTACCGGGAAGGGGAAATGAAAAACTGTTTTTT,CASSLPGRGNEKLFF
TRBD2,.,15,TRBJ2-2,TRBV7-2,TGTGCCAGCAGCTTAGGGGGCGGGAGTACCGGGGAGCTGTTTTTT,CASSLGGGSTGELFF
.,.,14,TRBJ2-1,TRBV7-2,TGTGCCAGCAGCATCGGGATATCCTACAATGAGCAGTTCTTC,CASSIGISYNEQFF
.,.,14,TRBJ1-2,TRBV9,TGTGCCAGCAGCGTAGTGCAGACTAACTATGGCTACACCTTC,CASSVVQTNYGYTF
.,.,15,TRBJ1-2,TRBV27,TGTGCCAGCAGTTTGTCCGGGGTCTCCTCTGGCGGCTACACCTTC,CASSLSGVSSGGYTF
.,.,11,TRBJ2-1,TRBV10-2,TGCGCCAGCAGTTTGAAGGGGGGGCAGTTCTTC,CASSLKGGQFF
TRBD2,.,16,TRBJ2-5,TRBV6-5,TGTGCCAGCAGTTACGGCCTAGCGGGAGGGTTTGAGACCCAGTACTTC,CASSYGLAGGFETQYF
TRBD1,.,14,TRBJ1-2,TRBV19,TGTGCCAGCCGGGGACAGGTAGCTAACTATGGCTACACCTTC,CASRGQVANYGYTF
.,.,15,TRBJ2-1,TRBV7-9,TGTGCCAGCAGCTTAGGGAGGGCCAGAAACAATGAGCAGTTCTTC,CASSLGRARNNEQFF
.,.,14,TRBJ2-2,TRBV11-3,TGTGCCAGCAGCCCCCGGACTTCCACCGGGGAGCTGTTTTTT,CASSPRTSTGELFF